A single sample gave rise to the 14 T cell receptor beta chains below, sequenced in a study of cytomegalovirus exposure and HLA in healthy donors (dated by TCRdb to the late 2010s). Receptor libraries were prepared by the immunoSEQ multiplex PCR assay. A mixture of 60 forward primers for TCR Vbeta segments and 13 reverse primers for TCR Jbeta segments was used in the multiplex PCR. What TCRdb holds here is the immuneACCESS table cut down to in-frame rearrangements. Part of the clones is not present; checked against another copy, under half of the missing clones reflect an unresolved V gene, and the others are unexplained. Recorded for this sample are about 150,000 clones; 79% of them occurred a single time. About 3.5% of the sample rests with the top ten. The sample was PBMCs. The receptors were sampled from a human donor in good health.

Written as DNA, the CDR3 is TGTGCCAGCAGCCGGGGACTAGCGGGACCCATAGATTCCTACGAGCAGTACTTC. It translates to CASSRGLAGPIDSYEQYF. This chain joins TRBV7-9 and TRBJ2-7; 13 bases fit TRBD2. V lost 5 bases, J lost 1 base, and 11 bases stayed unmatched. This CDR3 is built from 18 residues. From germline, CDR1 is SEHNR and CDR2 FQNEAQ (reference sequence).

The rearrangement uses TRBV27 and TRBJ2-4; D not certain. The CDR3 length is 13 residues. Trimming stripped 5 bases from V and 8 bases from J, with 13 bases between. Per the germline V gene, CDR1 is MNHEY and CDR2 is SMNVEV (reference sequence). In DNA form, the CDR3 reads TGTGCCAGCAGTCCCCCATTCTTAGACATTCAGTACTTC. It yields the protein CASSPPFLDIQYF.

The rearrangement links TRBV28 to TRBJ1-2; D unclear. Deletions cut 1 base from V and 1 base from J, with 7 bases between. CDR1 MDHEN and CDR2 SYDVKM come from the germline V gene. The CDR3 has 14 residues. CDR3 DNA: TGTGCCAGCAGTTTATTGGGCTATAACTATGGCTACACCTTC. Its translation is CASSLLGYNYGYTF.

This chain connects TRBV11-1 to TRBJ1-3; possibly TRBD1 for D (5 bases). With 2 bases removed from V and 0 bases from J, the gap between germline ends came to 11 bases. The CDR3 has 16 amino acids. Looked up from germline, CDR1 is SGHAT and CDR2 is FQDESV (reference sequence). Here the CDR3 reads CASSLRGSYSGNTIYF. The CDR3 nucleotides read TGTGCCAGCAGCTTAAGGGGATCCTACTCTGGAAACACCATATATTTT.

In DNA, the CDR3 is TGCGCCAGCAGCTCCGGGACAGGGGTCGGGGAGCTGTTTTTT. Amino acids: CASSSGTGVGELFF. V usage is TRBV4-1 and J usage is TRBJ2-2; 10 bases map to TRBD1. In germline, CDR1 is MGHRA, CDR2 YSYEKL. CDR3 length equals 14 residues. Trimming cost V 5 bases and J 7 bases; bases outside gene matches: 4.

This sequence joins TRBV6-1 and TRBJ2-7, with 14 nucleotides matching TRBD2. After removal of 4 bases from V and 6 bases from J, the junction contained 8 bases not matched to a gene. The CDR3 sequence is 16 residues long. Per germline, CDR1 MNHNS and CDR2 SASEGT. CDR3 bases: TGTGCCAGCAGTGGCCCGGGACTAGCGGGAGTGGGCGAGCAGTACTTC. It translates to CASSGPGLAGVGEQYF.

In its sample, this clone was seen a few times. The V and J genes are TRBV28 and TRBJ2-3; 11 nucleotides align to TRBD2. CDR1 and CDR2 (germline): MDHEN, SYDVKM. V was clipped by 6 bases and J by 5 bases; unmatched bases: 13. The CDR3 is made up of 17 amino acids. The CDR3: CASSPDSSSGRRDTQYF. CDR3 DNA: TGTGCCAGCAGCCCAGATAGTTCTAGCGGGAGGAGAGATACGCAGTATTTT.

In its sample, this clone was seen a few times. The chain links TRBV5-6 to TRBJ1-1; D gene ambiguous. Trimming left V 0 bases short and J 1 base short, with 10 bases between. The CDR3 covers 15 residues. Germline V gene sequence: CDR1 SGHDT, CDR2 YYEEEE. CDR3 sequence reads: CASSLVGETNTEAFF. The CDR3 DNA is TGTGCCAGCAGCTTGGTTGGGGAGACGAACACTGAAGCTTTCTTT. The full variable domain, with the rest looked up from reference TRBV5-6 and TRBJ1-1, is DAGVTQSPTHLIKTRGQQVTLRCSPKSGHDTVSWYQQALGQGPQFIFQYYEEEERQRGNFPDRFSGHQFPNYSSELNVNALLLGDSALYLCASSLVGETNTEAFFGQGTRLTVV.

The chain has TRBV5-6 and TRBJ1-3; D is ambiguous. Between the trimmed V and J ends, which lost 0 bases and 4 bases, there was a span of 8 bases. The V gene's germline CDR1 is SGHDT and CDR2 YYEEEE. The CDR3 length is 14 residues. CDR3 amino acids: CASSLAGSGNTIYF. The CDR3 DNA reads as TGTGCCAGCAGCTTGGCCGGGTCCGGAAACACCATATATTTT.

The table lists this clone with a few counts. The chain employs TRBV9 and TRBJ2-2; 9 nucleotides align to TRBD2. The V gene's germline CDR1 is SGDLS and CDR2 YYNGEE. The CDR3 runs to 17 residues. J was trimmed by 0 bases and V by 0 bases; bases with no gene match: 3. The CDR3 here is CASSVASGVANTGELFF. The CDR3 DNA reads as TGTGCCAGCAGCGTAGCTAGCGGGGTCGCGAACACCGGGGAGCTGTTTTTT.

Written as DNA, the CDR3 is TGCGCCAGCAGCCCTCTCAGGGATAGCAATCAGCCCCAGCATTTT. It translates to CASSPLRDSNQPQHF. The chain links TRBV4-1 to TRBJ1-5, with D possibly matching TRBD1 (5 bases). Trimming shortened V by 4 bases and J by 0 bases, and 10 bases separated the two germline ends. CDR1 is MGHRA and CDR2 is YSYEKL in the germline V gene. This CDR3 comprises 15 residues.

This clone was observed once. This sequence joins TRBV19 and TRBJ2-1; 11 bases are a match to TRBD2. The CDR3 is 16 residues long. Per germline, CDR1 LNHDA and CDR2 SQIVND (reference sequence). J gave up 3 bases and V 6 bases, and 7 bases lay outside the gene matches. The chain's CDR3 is CASSMGSGGGYNEQFF. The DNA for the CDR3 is TGTGCCAGTAGCATGGGTAGCGGGGGGGGCTACAATGAGCAGTTCTTC.

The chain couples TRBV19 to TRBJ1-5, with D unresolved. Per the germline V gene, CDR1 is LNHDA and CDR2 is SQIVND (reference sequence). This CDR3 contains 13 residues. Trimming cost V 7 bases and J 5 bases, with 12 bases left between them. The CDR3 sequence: CASTPARDQPQHF. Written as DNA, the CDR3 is TGTGCCAGTACCCCCGCCCGGGATCAGCCCCAGCATTTT.

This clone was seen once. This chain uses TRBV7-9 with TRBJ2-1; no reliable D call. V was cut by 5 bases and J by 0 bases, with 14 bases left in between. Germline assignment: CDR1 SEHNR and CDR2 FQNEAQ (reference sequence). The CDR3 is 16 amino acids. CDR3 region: CASSLLVTGSYNEQFF. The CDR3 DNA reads TGTGCCAGCAGCCTATTAGTGACTGGCTCCTACAATGAGCAGTTCTTC.